A single sample gave rise to the 15 T cell receptor beta chains below, sequenced in a study of T cell responses to AZD1222 COVID-19 vaccine. Clones were sequenced by immunoSEQ multiplex PCR, and TCRdb holds only the in-frame ones, with some missing. The sample consists of around 150,000 clones, roughly 86% of them appearing once. The sample consisted of peripheral blood, taken on day 0 of AZD1222 vaccination. These receptors all stem from an adult in good health.

The V and J genes are TRBV27 and TRBJ1-5; 10 nucleotides match TRBD1. With 0 bases clipped from V and 1 base from J, the junction kept 3 bases outside the gene matches. Germline V gene sequence: CDR1 MNHEY, CDR2 SMNVEV (reference sequence). This CDR3 has 17 residues. CDR3 sequence (DNA): TGTGCCAGCAGTTTATCGGGGGGACAGGGGAGCAATCAGCCCCAGCATTTT. Its protein product is CASSLSGGQGSNQPQHF.

V gene TRBV19 combines with J gene TRBJ2-3; D might be TRBD1 or TRBD2, each matching 5 bases. This CDR3 region has 15 residues. The V and J ends lost 4 bases and 2 bases respectively, with 13 bases between them. Germline lookup yields CDR1 LNHDA and CDR2 SQIVND (reference sequence). The CDR3 loop is CASSSAGRATDTQYF. The CDR3 DNA sequence: TGTGCCAGTAGTAGCGCAGGGAGAGCCACAGATACGCAGTATTTT.

The CDR3 sequence: CASSLIGAANTEAFF. The CDR3 DNA sequence: TGTGCCAGCAGCTTAATCGGGGCGGCGAACACTGAAGCTTTCTTT. The V call is TRBV7-8, the J call TRBJ1-1; perhaps TRBD1 as D (5 bases). The CDR3 totals 15 residues. V was shortened by 2 bases and J by 1 base, with 11 bases between the two germline ends. Germline assignment: CDR1 SGHVS and CDR2 FQNEAQ.

The V and J genes are TRBV6-2 or TRBV6-3 and TRBJ1-4; the match to TRBD1 covers 8 bases. The germline V gene encodes CDR1 MNHEY and CDR2 SVGEGT. J was trimmed by 7 bases and V by 5 bases; bases with no gene match: 9. CDR3 length equals 15 residues. CDR3 nucleotide sequence: TGTGCCAGCAGTGACGGACAGGGTGCGGCTGAAAAACTGTTTTTT. Translation: CASSDGQGAAEKLFF.

The genes are TRBV28 and TRBJ1-1, with TRBD1 identical over 7 bases. The trim removed 6 bases at V and 4 bases at J, leaving 11 bases unmatched. The CDR3 has 15 amino acids. Per the germline V gene, CDR1 is MDHEN and CDR2 is SYDVKM. In nucleotides, the CDR3 is TGTGCCAGCAGCGCCCCCGGGACAGAGATCACTGAAGCTTTCTTT. Its translation: CASSAPGTEITEAFF.

V gene TRBV30 combines with J gene TRBJ1-1; no firm D call. The germline V gene has CDR1 GTSNPN and CDR2 SVGIG (reference sequence). CDR3 length: 13 residues. V was pared by 5 bases and J by 8 bases, with 18 bases between. CDR3 in DNA: TGTGCCTGGGACCGGCAAAACAGCGGCGAAGCTTTCTTT. Translation: CAWDRQNSGEAFF.

This rearrangement joins TRBV24-1 to TRBJ2-1; tentatively, D is TRBD2 (5 bases). V was cut by 0 bases and J by 8 bases, with 10 bases left in between. In germline, CDR1 is KGHDR, CDR2 SFDVKD. CDR3 size: 14 residues. CDR3 region: CATSDLFTRDEQFF. The CDR3 region has the DNA TGTGCCACCAGTGATTTGTTTACGCGGGATGAGCAGTTCTTC.

This clone came up a few times. This chain uses TRBV28 with TRBJ1-1; 7 bases are shared with TRBD1. The CDR3 totals 13 residues. Germline-derived CDR1 and CDR2 are MDHEN and SYDVKM. J was trimmed by 5 bases and V by 5 bases; bases with no gene match: 5. The CDR3 loop reads CASSETGRTEAFF. CDR3 coding DNA: TGTGCCAGCAGTGAGACAGGGAGGACTGAAGCTTTCTTT. Full variable domain (remainder filled in from reference TRBV28 and TRBJ1-1): DVKVTQSSRYLVKRTGEKVFLECVQDMDHENMFWYRQDPGLGLRLIYFSYDVKMKEKGDIPEGYSVSREKKERFSLILESASTNQTSMYLCASSETGRTEAFFGQGTRLTVV.

The rearrangement uses TRBV5-1 and TRBJ1-4; no firm D call. Deletions cut 0 bases from V and 0 bases from J, with 6 bases between. Germline V gene lookup returns CDR1 SGHRS and CDR2 YFSETQ. The CDR3 consists of 15 residues. The CDR3 protein is CASSLGRTTNEKLFF. The CDR3 bases are TGCGCCAGCAGCTTGGGGAGGACAACTAATGAAAAACTGTTTTTT.

This clone was picked up a small number of times. The genes are TRBV27 and TRBJ2-2; D ambiguous. This CDR3 region has 16 residues. Germline V gene sequence: CDR1 MNHEY, CDR2 SMNVEV (reference sequence). Trimming removed 5 bases from V and 1 base from J, with 14 bases in between. The CDR3 loop is CASSPLGTLNTGELFF. The CDR3 bases are TGTGCCAGCAGTCCCCTTGGAACCTTGAACACCGGGGAGCTGTTTTTT.

V and J are TRBV9 and TRBJ1-3; D remains ambiguous. V shed 0 bases and J shed 0 bases, with 13 bases lying between them. Germline V gives CDR1 SGDLS, CDR2 YYNGEE. The CDR3 is 17 residues long. The CDR3 protein is CASSVATGPNSGNTIYF. The CDR3 bases are TGTGCCAGCAGCGTAGCGACCGGTCCCAACTCTGGAAACACCATATATTTT.

This clone was detected once. This sequence joins TRBV5-8 and TRBJ2-7, with D possibly matching TRBD2 (5 bases). Per the germline V gene, CDR1 is SGHTS and CDR2 is YDEGEE. The CDR3 has 16 residues. Trimming took 0 bases from V and 2 from J, leaving 15 bases between them. DNA of the CDR3: TGTGCCAGCAGCTTGGGCGGGCGGGTTTATACCTACGAGCAGTACTTC. This codes for CASSLGGRVYTYEQYF.

The chain links TRBV30 to TRBJ1-1; D is undetermined. The CDR3 consists of 12 residues. Germline V gene lookup returns CDR1 GTSNPN and CDR2 SVGIG (reference sequence). With 6 bases removed from V and 0 bases from J, the gap between germline ends came to 8 bases. Written as DNA, the CDR3 is TGTGCCTGCCAGGCGTTGAACACTGAAGCTTTCTTT. Residues: CACQALNTEAFF.

This sequence joins TRBV4-2 and TRBJ2-7; D is unresolved. CDR1 is LGHNA and CDR2 is YNFKEQ in the germline V gene. There are 13 residues in the CDR3. V was trimmed by 2 bases and J by 0 bases, leaving 5 bases between them. CDR3 DNA sequence: TGTGCCAGCAGCCAAAAGGGCTCCTACGAGCAGTACTTC. Encoded protein: CASSQKGSYEQYF.

The rearrangement joins TRBV28 to TRBJ2-1; no clear D gene. Germline V gene sequence: CDR1 MDHEN, CDR2 SYDVKM. V was pared by 2 bases and J by 6 bases, with 8 bases between. The CDR3 consists of 13 residues. CDR3 protein: CASSLTVRNEQFF. The CDR3 DNA reads TGTGCCAGCAGTTTAACCGTCCGCAATGAGCAGTTCTTC.